One and the same sample provided the 23 T cell receptor beta chains below, sequenced in a study of blood T cell repertoires in COVID-19. Method: immunoSEQ multiplex PCR; TCRdb's copy keeps in-frame clones and lacks some. The data show 150,000 to 200,000 clones, 70% to 85% seen once. Sequencing input: peripheral blood. These receptor sequences come from a woman at least 80 years old with acute or convalescent COVID-19.

The rearrangement joins TRBV13 to TRBJ2-1, with 11 bases matching TRBD2. This CDR3 is built from 15 residues. Looked up from germline, CDR1 is PRHDT and CDR2 is FYEKMQ (reference sequence). The V segment lost 1 base and the J segment 6 bases; nucleotides outside the gene matches: 2. CDR3: CASSLEGTSGNEQFF. CDR3 DNA sequence: TGTGCCAGCAGCTTAGAGGGGACTAGCGGCAATGAGCAGTTCTTC.

The chain has TRBV27 and TRBJ2-1; 8 bases agree with TRBD2. Trimming cost V 3 bases and J 8 bases; bases outside gene matches: 12. Per germline, CDR1 MNHEY and CDR2 SMNVEV (reference sequence). The CDR3 has 16 residues. The CDR3 bases are TGTGCCAGCAGTTTGGAGACTAGCGCGGAGGTAGATGAGCAGTTCTTC. Its protein product is CASSLETSAEVDEQFF.

About this clone itself: This specimen includes other DNA sequences encoding the same CDR3. The chain couples TRBV5-1 to TRBJ2-7; 11 bases are a match to TRBD1. The CDR3 spans 14 residues. Losses at the gene ends were 4 bases for V and 3 bases for J; bases not matched to a gene: 3. Germline V gives CDR1 SGHRS, CDR2 YFSETQ. CDR3 residues: CASSPGTGGYEQYF. Written as DNA, the CDR3 is TGCGCCAGCAGCCCCGGGACAGGGGGCTACGAGCAGTACTTC.

This chain joins TRBV4-1 and TRBJ1-1, with D possibly TRBD1 on 6 matching bases. The germline V and J ends were trimmed by 2 bases and 4 bases, with 14 bases remaining between them. This CDR3 region has 15 residues. CDR1 and CDR2 (germline): MGHRA, YSYEKL. The CDR3 bases are TGCGCCAGCAGCCAAACACCAGGGGCGGCCACTGAAGCTTTCTTT. Protein product: CASSQTPGAATEAFF.

CDR3 coding DNA: TGCAGCGTTAAACTAGCGGGAGTTAATGAGCAGTTCTTC. Amino acids: CSVKLAGVNEQFF. The rearrangement links TRBV29-1 to TRBJ2-1; 11 bases map to TRBD2. Germline trimming cut 5 bases from V and 7 bases from J; bases unmatched to any gene: 4. CDR3 size: 13 residues. Germline CDR1 SQVTM, CDR2 ANQGSEA.

The rearrangement uses TRBV6-1 and TRBJ1-5, with TRBD1 identical over 8 bases. The CDR3 consists of 16 residues. The V and J ends lost 3 bases and 5 bases, in that order; junction bases with no gene match: 9. Per the germline V gene, CDR1 is MNHNS and CDR2 is SASEGT. The CDR3 region is CASSDTGQGGDQPQHF. The CDR3 DNA is TGTGCCAGCAGTGATACCGGACAGGGAGGGGATCAGCCCCAGCATTTT.

The chain couples TRBV6-6 to TRBJ2-7, with a possible D match to TRBD1 (6 bases). This CDR3 contains 14 residues. CDR1 is MNHNY, CDR2 SVGAGI, per germline (reference sequence). V was cut by 1 base and J by 2 bases, with 9 bases left in between. Here the CDR3 reads CASSYWDTTYEQYF. In DNA form, the CDR3 reads TGTGCCAGCAGTTACTGGGACACCACCTACGAGCAGTACTTC.

The chain couples TRBV3-1 (or the pseudogene TRBV3-2) to TRBJ1-2, with TRBD1 matching 10 bases. Trimming removed 6 bases from V and 8 bases from J; junction bases left unmatched: 9. This CDR3 has 14 amino acids. Per the germline V gene, CDR1 is LGHDT and CDR2 is YNNKEL (reference sequence). The CDR3 loop reads CASSQGQGRSGYTF. The CDR3 DNA reads as TGTGCCAGCAGTCAGGGACAGGGGCGGTCCGGCTACACCTTC.

This clone was detected only once. This chain uses TRBV5-1 with TRBJ2-7; tentative D call: TRBD2 (6 bases). The CDR3 covers 13 residues. Germline V CDR1 and CDR2: SGHRS, YFSETQ. V lost 1 base to trimming and J lost 3 bases, with 8 bases between them. For the CDR3, the DNA is TGCGCCAGCAGCTTGCTCGGGAGCTACGAGCAGTACTTC. It specifies CASSLLGSYEQYF.

The CDR3 DNA reads as TGTGCCAGCAGGGTAGCATTGACCTACGAGCAGTACTTC. Translation gives CASRVALTYEQYF. The chain combines TRBV2 with TRBJ2-7, with unresolved D. V lost 6 bases and J lost 2, with 11 bases in between. Germline-derived CDR1 and CDR2 are SNHLY and FYNNEI. The CDR3 is made up of 13 amino acids.

The chain recombines TRBV12-3 or TRBV12-4 with TRBJ2-7; D is possibly TRBD1 (5 bases). This CDR3 is 11 amino acids long. V lost 3 bases and J 7 bases, leaving 7 bases between the germline ends. The CDR3 DNA follows: TGTGCCAGCAGTTTCAAGGGGGAGCAGTACTTC. Its protein is CASSFKGEQYF.

V and J are TRBV19 and TRBJ1-2, with 8 bases that match TRBD1. This CDR3 is built from 13 residues. Germline V gene lookup returns CDR1 LNHDA and CDR2 SQIVND (reference sequence). Trimming cost V 5 bases and J 4 bases; bases outside gene matches: 3. Here the CDR3 DNA reads TGTGCCAGTAGTTTGACAGGGGCCTATGGCTACACCTTC. It translates to CASSLTGAYGYTF.

V gene TRBV5-8 combines with J gene TRBJ1-3; 9 bases line up with TRBD1. The trim removed 5 bases at V and 3 bases at J, leaving 3 bases unmatched. Germline-derived CDR1 and CDR2 are SGHTS and YDEGEE. The CDR3 runs 14 residues. For the CDR3, the DNA is TGTGCCAGCAGTCGGGACAGGGATGGAAACACCATATATTTT. It yields the protein CASSRDRDGNTIYF.

This chain links TRBV6-2 or TRBV6-3 with TRBJ2-7, with D maybe TRBD1 (5 bases). CDR1 is MNHEY and CDR2 is SVGEGT in the germline V gene. V was clipped by 2 bases and J by 4 bases, with 6 bases between them. The length of the CDR3 is 12 residues. CDR3 sequence reads: CASSYRGYEQYF. DNA for the CDR3: TGTGCCAGCAGTTACAGGGGTTACGAGCAGTACTTC.

The chain combines TRBV10-3 with TRBJ1-2; D gene ambiguous. Germline loops: CDR1 ENHRY, CDR2 SYGVKD. V lost 6 bases and J lost 6, with 14 bases in between. The CDR3 sequence is 13 residues long. The CDR3 sequence: CAISSTGSHGYTF. The CDR3 region has the DNA TGTGCCATCAGCTCCACCGGGAGCCATGGCTACACCTTC.

The chain couples TRBV15 to TRBJ2-2, with D uncertain. The germline gives CDR1 LNHNV, CDR2 YYDKDF (reference sequence). The CDR3 contains 14 residues. The V end was cut by 0 bases, the J end by 7 bases, with 9 bases between. CDR3: CATSRDPRNGELFF. CDR3 in DNA: TGTGCCACCAGCAGAGATCCCAGGAACGGGGAGCTGTTTTTT.

The J gene is TRBJ1-1, the V gene TRBV19; TRBD1 agrees at 9 bases. CDR3 size: 15 residues. V lost 1 base, J lost 6 bases, and 6 bases stayed unmatched. CDR1 is LNHDA and CDR2 is SQIVND in the germline V gene (reference sequence). In DNA form, the CDR3 reads TGTGCCAGTAGTATAGCCGGGACAGGGAGATCTGAAGCTTTCTTT. Its translation is CASSIAGTGRSEAFF.

The chain has TRBV5-1 and TRBJ1-4; weak D call: TRBD1 (5 bases). Germline CDR1 reads SGHRS; CDR2 reads YFSETQ. This CDR3 comprises 14 residues. Between the trimmed V and J ends, which lost 4 bases and 6 bases, there was a span of 13 bases. The CDR3 DNA sequence: TGCGCCAGCAGCCTTCAGGGAGGTGATGAAAAACTGTTTTTT. This gives the protein CASSLQGGDEKLFF.

This rearrangement joins TRBV15 to TRBJ1-5, with TRBD1 identical over 10 bases. The V gene end was trimmed by 5 bases and the J gene end by 2 bases; junction bases not matched to a gene: 3. CDR1 and CDR2 (germline): LNHNV, YYDKDF (reference sequence). The CDR3 has 15 amino acids. CDR3 DNA sequence: TGTGCCACCAGCGGGGACAGGGGAGGCAATCAGCCCCAGCATTTT. Translation: CATSGDRGGNQPQHF.

The chain has TRBV27 and TRBJ2-1; 7 bases fit TRBD2. The CDR3 contains 12 residues. V lost 7 bases to trimming and J lost 6 bases; unmatched junction nucleotides: 3. Germline loops: CDR1 MNHEY, CDR2 SMNVEV (reference sequence). The CDR3 DNA sequence: TGTGCCAGCACCCCGGGGGGCAATGAGCAGTTCTTC. The encoded protein is CASTPGGNEQFF.

The chain recombines TRBV2 with TRBJ2-1; 8 bases map to TRBD1. Germline-derived CDR1 and CDR2 are SNHLY and FYNNEI. The CDR3 length is 14 residues. The V segment lost 6 bases and the J segment 6 bases; nucleotides outside the gene matches: 7. The CDR3 reads CASRGQAPGNEQFF. CDR3 DNA: TGTGCCAGCAGGGGACAGGCCCCCGGCAATGAGCAGTTCTTC. Variable domain in full (rest from reference TRBV2 and TRBJ2-1): EPEVTQTPSHQVTQMGQEVILRCVPISNHLYFYWYRQILGQKVEFLVSFYNNEISEKSEIFDDQFSVERPDGSNFTLKIRSTKLEDSAMYFCASRGQAPGNEQFFGPGTRLTVL.

This clone was counted between two and nine times. The V and J genes are TRBV29-1 and TRBJ1-2; D remains unclear. Germline-derived CDR1 and CDR2 are SQVTM and ANQGSEA. The CDR3 consists of 13 residues. Trimming cost V 4 bases and J 4 bases, with 13 bases left between them. CDR3 protein: CSVGSGGPYGYTF. Here the CDR3 DNA reads TGCAGCGTTGGCAGCGGCGGGCCCTATGGCTACACCTTC.

The chain combines TRBV7-9 with TRBJ2-1; 11 nucleotides line up with TRBD2. Trimming took 1 base from V and 7 from J; bases not matched to a gene: 3. The CDR3 sequence is 15 residues long. The germline V gene encodes CDR1 SEHNR and CDR2 FQNEAQ (reference sequence). CDR3 region: CASSLGTSGSNEQFF. DNA of the CDR3: TGTGCCAGCAGCTTAGGTACTAGCGGGAGTAATGAGCAGTTCTTC.